The 20 T cell receptor beta chains below come from one sample, sequenced in a study of CD8+ T cells in alopecia areata. The treatment: oral pan-JAK inhibitor, 5-10 mg twice daily. RNA extraction was followed by reverse transcription into cDNA, which acted as the sequencing template. Method: immunoSEQ multiplex PCR; TCRdb's copy keeps in-frame clones and lacks some. The sample records 120,000 or so clones, 61% being singletons. The source was CD4+ T cells sorted from blood, collected at week 4, from a patient treated with tofacitinib. The origin of the receptors is a human donor with alopecia areata.

The chain employs TRBV6-6 and TRBJ1-6; D is uncertain. The V and J ends lost 2 bases and 8 bases respectively, with 7 bases between them. Germline V gene data show CDR1 as MNHNY and CDR2 as SVGAGI (reference sequence). This CDR3 has 13 amino acids. CDR3 DNA: TGTGCCAGCAGTTACGATAGGGATTCACCCCTCCACTTT. Encoded protein: CASSYDRDSPLHF.

This clone was counted between two and nine times. V gene TRBV29-1 combines with J gene TRBJ2-5; D is perhaps TRBD1 or TRBD2 (5 bases each). With 4 bases removed from V and 5 bases from J, the gap between germline ends came to 17 bases. This CDR3 has 14 amino acids. The germline CDR1 and CDR2 sequences are SQVTM and ANQGSEA. CDR3 region: CSVGAVGAGETQYF. In DNA, the CDR3 is TGCAGCGTTGGAGCGGTAGGGGCTGGGGAGACCCAGTACTTC.

The chain employs TRBV5-1 and TRBJ2-3, with D possibly TRBD2 on 5 matching bases. The CDR3 covers 14 residues. Germline CDR1 reads SGHRS; CDR2 reads YFSETQ. The V and J ends lost 2 bases and 1 base respectively, with 8 bases between them. CDR3 nucleotides: TGCGCCAGCAGCTTAGCGGCAGGCACAGATACGCAGTATTTT. Encoded protein: CASSLAAGTDTQYF.

The chain couples TRBV5-1 to TRBJ1-4; D remains ambiguous. The germline gives CDR1 SGHRS, CDR2 YFSETQ. V dropped 4 bases and J dropped 0 bases, with 4 bases sitting between them. The CDR3 spans 13 residues. The CDR3 loop is CASSDSTNEKLFF. The CDR3 nucleotides are TGCGCCAGCAGCGACTCAACTAATGAAAAACTGTTTTTT. Full variable domain (rest looked up from reference TRBV5-1 and TRBJ1-4): KAGVTQTPRYLIKTRGQQVTLSCSPISGHRSVSWYQQTPGQGLQFLFEYFSETQRNKGNFPGRFSGRQFSNSRSEMNVSTLELGDSALYLCASSDSTNEKLFFGSGTQLSVL.

This clone appeared a few times. This rearrangement joins TRBV25-1 to TRBJ2-1, with 11 positions matching TRBD2. Germline CDR1 is MGHDK and CDR2 is SYGVNS. There are 15 residues in the CDR3. After removal of 3 bases from V and 8 bases from J, the junction contained 6 bases not matched to a gene. DNA of the CDR3: TGTGCCAGCAGTGATGTAGCGGGAGGGGGTGATGAGCAGTTCTTC. Its translation is CASSDVAGGGDEQFF.

Written as DNA, the CDR3 is TGTGCCAGCAGGAAGGACAGGGGGGATACGCAGTATTTT. It specifies CASRKDRGDTQYF. The chain combines TRBV2 with TRBJ2-3; 10 bases are shared with TRBD1. Germline CDR1 is SNHLY and CDR2 is FYNNEI. V was pared by 6 bases and J by 6 bases, with 3 bases of the junction left unmatched. This CDR3 is built from 13 residues.

The chain is built from TRBV4-3 and TRBJ2-3, with TRBD2 as a possible D gene (5 bases). Per germline, CDR1 LGHNA and CDR2 YSLEER. Deletions cut 0 bases from V and 6 bases from J, with 13 bases between. The CDR3 is 15 amino acids. The CDR3 DNA reads as TGCGCCAGCAGCCAAGATTTGTCGGGAATGGATACGCAGTATTTT. Its protein is CASSQDLSGMDTQYF.

This clone was counted only a few times. The chain combines TRBV6-6 with TRBJ1-1; D is ambiguous. Germline assignment: CDR1 MNHNY and CDR2 SVGAGI (reference sequence). The CDR3 is 13 amino acids. V was clipped by 3 bases and J by 1 base, with 6 bases between them. Here the CDR3 DNA reads TGTGCCAGCAGTTATTCCCAGAACACTGAAGCTTTCTTT. It specifies CASSYSQNTEAFF.

This clone was seen a few times. The rearrangement joins TRBV20-1 to TRBJ2-1, with no clear D. Germline V gives CDR1 DFQATT, CDR2 SNEGSKA (reference sequence). This CDR3 comprises 11 residues. CDR3 sequence reads: CSAPLSTEQFF. CDR3 DNA sequence: TGCAGCGCTCCCCTTTCCACTGAGCAGTTCTTC.

The chain joins TRBV10-3 to TRBJ2-5; 10 positions agree with TRBD1. CDR1 ENHRY and CDR2 SYGVKD come from the germline V gene. This CDR3 spans 13 amino acids. Trimming cost V 10 bases and J 2 bases; bases outside gene matches: 4. The CDR3 region is CATSDRGQETQYF. CDR3 DNA sequence: TGTGCCACGTCGGACAGGGGGCAAGAGACCCAGTACTTC.

The chain employs TRBV29-1 and TRBJ1-1; D possibly corresponds to TRBD1 (6 bases). The germline CDR1 and CDR2 sequences are SQVTM and ANQGSEA. The CDR3 extends over 12 amino acids. V was clipped by 4 bases and J by 7 bases, with 13 bases between them. The chain's CDR3 is CSVAGGRLEAFF. The CDR3, as DNA: TGCAGCGTTGCGGGGGGGCGTCTTGAAGCTTTCTTT.

The genes are TRBV5-4 and TRBJ2-3; TRBD2 might be the D (6 bases). The CDR3 extends over 15 amino acids. With 0 bases removed from V and 2 bases from J, the gap between germline ends came to 10 bases. The germline V gene encodes CDR1 SGHNT and CDR2 YYREEE (reference sequence). CDR3 loop: CASSLDTSSTDTQYF. The CDR3 bases are TGTGCCAGCAGCTTGGACACTAGCTCCACAGATACGCAGTATTTT.

The J gene is TRBJ2-2, the V gene TRBV19; no reliable D call. Trimming shortened V by 9 bases and J by 2 bases, and 13 bases separated the two germline ends. The CDR3 runs to 14 residues. Germline-derived CDR1 and CDR2 are LNHDA and SQIVND (reference sequence). The CDR3 protein is CASLTAVNTGELFF. The CDR3 nucleotides are TGTGCCAGCTTAACGGCGGTTAACACCGGGGAGCTGTTTTTT. Supplemented by reference TRBV19 and TRBJ2-2, the full variable domain reads DGGITQSPKYLFRKEGQNVTLSCEQNLNHDAMYWYRQDPGQGLRLIYYSQIVNDFQKGDIAEGYSVSREKKESFPLTVTSAQKNPTAFYLCASLTAVNTGELFFGEGSRLTVL.

V usage is TRBV11-1 and J usage is TRBJ2-6; D gene ambiguous. Germline V gives CDR1 SGHAT, CDR2 FQDESV (reference sequence). This CDR3 spans 15 amino acids. V was clipped by 5 bases and J by 0 bases, with 8 bases between them. The CDR3 region has the DNA TGTGCCAGCAGCACGCGACACTCTGGGGCCAACGTCCTGACTTTC. This encodes CASSTRHSGANVLTF.

V usage is TRBV28 and J usage is TRBJ2-5; D gene uncertain. Looked up from germline, CDR1 is MDHEN and CDR2 is SYDVKM. This CDR3 has 15 residues. V gave up 6 bases and J gave up 5 bases, with 19 bases separating them. CDR3: CASSNRVWVRETQYF. DNA of the CDR3: TGTGCCAGCAGCAACCGAGTATGGGTCCGTGAGACCCAGTACTTC.

V is TRBV7-9 and J is TRBJ2-5, with a possible D match to TRBD2 (6 bases). CDR3 length: 15 amino acids. The V gene lost 1 base and the J gene lost 5 bases, with 14 bases spanning the gap. Germline values: CDR1 SEHNR, CDR2 FQNEAQ (reference sequence). The CDR3 sequence: CASSLVGRGRETQYF. DNA for the CDR3: TGTGCCAGCAGCTTAGTTGGCCGGGGGAGGGAGACCCAGTACTTC.

The rearrangement uses TRBV11-2 and TRBJ2-3; TRBD2 matches 14 bases. Germline loops: CDR1 SGHAT, CDR2 FQNNGV. The CDR3 extends over 16 amino acids. The trim removed 5 bases at V and 2 bases at J, leaving 3 bases unmatched. The CDR3 DNA reads TGTGCCAGCAGCATGGGACTAGCGGGGGACACAGATACGCAGTATTTT. This encodes CASSMGLAGDTDTQYF.

CDR3 sequence reads: CASSLERQILYGYTF. The CDR3 bases are TGTGCCAGCAGCTTAGAGCGGCAAATACTCTATGGCTACACCTTC. The rearrangement links TRBV11-2 to TRBJ1-2; D is ambiguous. Trimming took off 0 bases at V and 4 bases at J, with 12 bases between the two ends. The CDR3 sequence is 15 residues long. CDR1 SGHAT and CDR2 FQNNGV come from the germline V gene.

This chain connects TRBV11-2 to TRBJ2-2, with 7 bases aligning to TRBD2. Germline V gives CDR1 SGHAT, CDR2 FQNNGV. This CDR3 contains 14 residues. Trimming took 3 bases from V and 6 from J; bases not matched to a gene: 4. The CDR3 is CASSFGLGSGELFF. CDR3 DNA: TGTGCCAGCAGCTTTGGACTAGGGTCCGGGGAGCTGTTTTTT.

The J gene is TRBJ1-1, the V gene TRBV29-1; 9 bases align to TRBD1. Germline trimming cut 6 bases from V and 5 bases from J; bases unmatched to any gene: 7. The germline CDR1 and CDR2 sequences are SQVTM and ANQGSEA. This CDR3 has 13 amino acids. The CDR3 nucleotides are TGCAGCGTCCACAGGGGGCGAAAAACTGAAGCTTTCTTT. It specifies CSVHRGRKTEAFF.